The clone carrying this TCR beta chain has just a few counts. Unique molecular identifiers featured in how the TCRbeta library was prepared. TCRdb analysed the PCR reads with MiXCR anew, one entry per CDR3 protein. The sample holds a few hundred thousand distinct CDR3 sequences; over 9% are singletons and the top ten take 2.4%. This sample is drawn from a study of T-cell reconstitution after alpha-beta-depleted transplantation in children. The germline gives CDR1 DFQATT, CDR2 SNEGSKA (reference sequence). V gave up 5 bases and J gave up 3 bases; unmatched junction bases: 13. CDR3 length: 15 amino acids.

The V and J genes are TRBV20-1 and TRBJ2-7, with 7 bases fitting TRBD2. The input for sequencing was PBMCs from the stem cell graft donor, taken from the stem cell graft. The source is a human donor who donated a stem cell graft to a child with acute lymphoblastic leukemia. For the CDR3, the DNA is TGCAGTGCTGGGGATGGCGGGAGAACGTTCTACGAGCAGTACTTC. Translation gives CSAGDGGRTFYEQYF.